This TCR beta chain was observed in a study of cytomegalovirus exposure and HLA in healthy donors (dated 2017 in TCRdb). Notes on the research overall: An earlier analysis of approximately 590 of the donors reported approximately 300 Gb of sequence data and 120 million or so unique TCR beta sequences from around 200 million T cells. All discovery cohort repertoires had been generated using a single sequencing platform. A handful of DR-DQ haplotypes were handled as single units for association and clustering because linkage in the cohort was strong. HLA typing included class I and class II loci at four-digit resolution. Across some 400 genotyped donors of the cohort, an average of approximately 220,000 unique TCR beta nucleotide sequences per donor were sequenced, and roughly 20% of those sequences were non-productive. Besides the first cohort of hundreds of subjects, a separate validation cohort made up of over 95 different subjects was used. The aim of the study was to test whether cataloging public T cell receptors could identify signatures of past pathogen exposure. The study used immunosequencing to profile the T cell repertoires of 600 to 850 subjects and linked those repertoires to cytomegalovirus serostatus. An earlier analysis of some 500 of the donors applied high-throughput TCR beta sequencing to assess whether each TCR beta V gene segment acted as functional or pseudogenic. Of the roughly 390 genotyped donors, over 70% fell in the genetic ancestry cluster associated with self-reported Caucasian donors. Rather than drawing on any new phenotypic data, the later analysis identified candidate immune exposures from TCR beta sequences and the way those sequences occurred across donors. In a later analysis, previously published TCR beta repertoires from 500 to 750 donors were re-analyzed and high-resolution HLA genotyping was added so that TCR occurrence patterns could be studied. A later genetic analysis used genome-wide SNP genotypes for 398 of the 666 donors, treating that subset as a discovery cohort. High-throughput TCR immunosequencing, statistical association of individual TCRs with disease status, and machine learning were combined to predict cytomegalovirus infection status. Donor age, sex, ethnicity and CMV serostatus were compiled together with the repertoire data. Around 300 gigabases of sequencing data and 70 million to 100 million unique TCR sequences were included in an early release covering roughly 600 HLA-typed donors. The number of donors typed differed by locus, with about 620-630 for A, B, C, DRB1 and DQB1, over 500 for DQA1, nearly 610 for DPA1, and some 470 for DPB1. Overall results and qualifications from the work: The study listed 170 or so TCR beta chains as associated with cytomegalovirus. Correlated functional status among segregating V segments might reflect linkage disequilibrium, but an unknown experimental factor could not be ruled out. While some public TCRs were present in many individuals, most TCR sequences turned up only very rarely across donors. Immune exposure information for the cohort was limited to CMV serostatus. Strong co-occurrence of HLA alleles, especially DR and DQ, made assigning TCR associations to individual alleles difficult. V-gene and J-gene trimming of TCR beta chains was associated with a missense DCLRE1C variant in a later genetic analysis, and the association was replicated in an independent cohort. Specific HLA alleles were associated with 16,951 TCR beta sequences at a false discovery rate of 0.05 in a later analysis. A later genetic analysis reported fewer N-insertions in productive TCRs among donors in an Asian-associated ancestry cluster than the roughly 620-donor mean. Roughly uniform sequencing depth across donors was assumed in presence/absence analyses, although this assumption may not hold. In an earlier analysis of around 600 of the donors, most TCR beta V segments appeared in productive rearrangements about 90% or about 30% of the time, broadly matching IMGT annotations. Some IMGT-functional V segments, including TRBV6-2 and TRBV6-3, could not be distinguished by the 87-base-pair reads and were therefore excluded. The earlier analysis of 587 of the donors excluded seventeen rarely observed V segments, including chromosome 9 orphons, because counts were too low. Only TCR beta chains were sequenced in this cohort, and the absence of alpha or paired-chain data limited detectable features. A later analysis found that most CMV-associated TCR beta chains appeared HLA-restricted, with HLA associations seemingly driven largely by CMV exposure. A later analysis found that TCR association rates varied across HLA loci, with DRB1 alleles showing the most associated TCRs and HLA-C alleles the fewest. A further reported finding was that TCR beta sequences accurately predicted the HLA-A and HLA-B alleles for most subjects in the first cohort. In vitro tests confirmed that a few of the cytomegalovirus-associated TCR beta chains recognize cytomegalovirus antigens. Because some donors lacked HLA typing at each locus, the association tests relied only on the typed subset. According to a later analysis, parvovirus B19, influenza, CMV and Epstein-Barr virus appeared linked to several top co-occurrence clusters. A later analysis found that HLA-associated TCR beta chains were more clonally expanded and had lower generation probabilities than equally common non-associated chains. It was suggested by the authors that the approach could potentially be generalized to other disease states and immunological phenotypes. A cluster of highly shared sequence variants was judged likely to be a technical artifact of the sequencing pipeline. The classifier was reported to diagnose cytomegalovirus status with high specificity and sensitivity in both the original cohort and the validation cohort.

With regard to this clone: No antigen is known for it. Base-call qualities are not available, and no considerably larger clone is one nucleotide away.

The cohort consisted of fewer than 700 healthy bone marrow donors. At the time of sampling, all cohort members were nominally healthy, though unrecorded immune exposures were likely present. The donor tested CMV seropositive and was one of the 289 seropositive cohort members. Every donor gave a peripheral blood sample, and the peripheral blood mononuclear cells from that sample were used for TCR beta sequencing. Genomic DNA extraction from the blood cell samples was performed with the Qiagen DNeasy Blood Extraction Kit. The library was prepared using the immunoSEQ multiplex PCR assay. A mixture of 60 forward primers for TCR Vbeta segments and 13 reverse primers for TCR Jbeta segments was used in the multiplex PCR. Amplification of the CDR3 region of rearranged TCR beta genes was performed with a multiplex PCR assay on genomic DNA. The Illumina HiSeq System was used to sequence the amplified TCR beta libraries as 87-base-pair reads. Per the original workflow: Across the 670 or so repertoires, a later analysis counted tens of millions of unique TCR beta chains, some 11 million of which were shared by at least two donors. Raw reads were error-corrected and collapsed into unique sequences by a nearest-neighbor algorithm in which closely related sequences were merged to remove PCR and sequencing errors. Alignment of CDR3 sequences to IMGT reference sequences was used to assign V, D and J gene segments. For a sequence to be retained, a match of at least six nucleotides to both a V gene segment and a J gene segment was required. Rearrangements were called productive when the CDR3 lacked stop codons and stayed in frame with V and J; all others were non-productive. CDR3 was defined by IMGT convention, running from the second conserved V-encoded cysteine to the conserved J-encoded phenylalanine. The earlier analysis of 587 of the donors excluded sequences that lacked an unambiguous match to a single V gene segment. In an earlier analysis of roughly 600 of the donors, a V segment was called functional when productive rearrangements were above 56.7%, and segregating when the standard deviation between donors exceeded 5%. To diagnose cytomegalovirus status from the catalog of TCR beta chain sequences, a statistical classification framework was built. In a later analysis, V and J genes were assigned by comparing TCR nucleotide sequences against IMGT/GENE-DB human TR gene sequences. A later analysis assigned CDR3 sequences and most-parsimonious VDJ recombination scenarios with the TCRdist pipeline. A later analysis defined each TCR beta chain by its CDR3 amino acid sequence plus V-gene family, and excluded reads lacking a unique V-gene family. To address suspected cross-contamination and a sequencing artifact, a later analysis removed roughly 640 highly shared, low-generation-probability nucleotide sequences. A later analysis calculated a clonal expansion index for each public chain from normalized within-repertoire ranks of inferred template counts. Generation probabilities in a later analysis came from a VDJ recombination model fitted to out-of-frame rearrangements, and those results were checked against IGoR. Hypergeometric tests were used in a later analysis to score TCR-TCR, TCR-HLA and TCR-CMV co-occurrence, with a repertoire-size bias correction applied to the TCR pairs. A later analysis estimated false discovery rates by permuting HLA or CMV assignments 20 times. In a later analysis, co-occurring TCRs were grouped with DBSCAN, and TCRdist sequence similarity was added when clustering was performed within HLA-allele-positive subsets. Co-occurrence clustering excluded repertoires with fewer than 30,000 or more than 120,000 public chains, plus five with anomalous nucleotide sharing. Not all clones reach the TCRdb copy of this immuneACCESS table, which keeps in-frame sequences only. Checked studies attribute under half of the gap to unresolved V genes and leave the rest unexplained. V and J calls and clone size come straight from that table; D and trimming were deduced from the DNA. The sample table shows 170,000 or so clones, and under 90% are seen once. The ten largest clones represent around 7.2% of the sample.

The CDR3 goes from the cysteine to the phenylalanine over 14 residues. The kept DNA is CDR3 alone, 42 bases in frame from the first base. Trimming at the junction amounts to 5 bases on V and 5 bases on J, and the germline ends lie 15 bases apart. CDR1 and CDR2 (SEHNR, FQNEAQ) derive from the germline V gene (reference sequence). The clonotype was recovered from a man under 40 in good health and CMV-seropositive. The rearrangement joined TRBV7-9 to TRBJ2-5, with TRBD1 perhaps the D gene, on 6 matching bases. The sequenced material came from PBMCs. The DNA is TGTGCCAGCAGCATCACAGGGTGGGTCGAGACCCAGTACTTC. Its translation reads: CASSITGWVETQYF.